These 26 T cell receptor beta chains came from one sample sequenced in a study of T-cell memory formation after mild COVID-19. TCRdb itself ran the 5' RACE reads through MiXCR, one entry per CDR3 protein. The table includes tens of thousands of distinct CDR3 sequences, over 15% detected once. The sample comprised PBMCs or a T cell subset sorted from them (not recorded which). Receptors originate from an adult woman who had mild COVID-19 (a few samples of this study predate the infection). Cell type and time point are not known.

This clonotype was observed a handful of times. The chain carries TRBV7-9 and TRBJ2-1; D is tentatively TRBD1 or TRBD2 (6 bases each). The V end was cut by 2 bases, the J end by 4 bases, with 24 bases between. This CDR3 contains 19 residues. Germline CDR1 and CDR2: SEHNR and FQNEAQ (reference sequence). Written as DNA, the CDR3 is TGTGCCAGCAGCTTACTAGCGAAAGGGGGAACTATCGCGTACAATGAGCAGTTCTTC. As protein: CASSLLAKGGTIAYNEQFF.

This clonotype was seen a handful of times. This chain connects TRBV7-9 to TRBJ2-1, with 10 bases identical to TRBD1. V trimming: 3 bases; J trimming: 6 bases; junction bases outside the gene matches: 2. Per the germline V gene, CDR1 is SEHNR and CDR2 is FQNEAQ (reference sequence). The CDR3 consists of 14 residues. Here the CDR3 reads CASSLGQGLNEQFF. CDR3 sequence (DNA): TGTGCCAGCAGCTTGGGACAGGGGCTCAATGAGCAGTTCTTC. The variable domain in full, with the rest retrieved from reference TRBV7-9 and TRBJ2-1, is DTGVSQNPRHKITKRGQNVTFRCDPISEHNRLYWYRQTLGQGPEFLTYFQNEAQLEKSRLLSDRFSAERPKGSFSTLEIQRTEQGDSAMYLCASSLGQGLNEQFFGPGTRLTVL.

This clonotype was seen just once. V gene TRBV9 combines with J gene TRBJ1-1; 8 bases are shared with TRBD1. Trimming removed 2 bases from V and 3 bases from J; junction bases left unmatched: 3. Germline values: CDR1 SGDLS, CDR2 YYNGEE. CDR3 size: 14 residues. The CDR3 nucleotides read TGTGCCAGCAGCGTGACGACAGGGGACACTGAAGCTTTCTTT. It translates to CASSVTTGDTEAFF.

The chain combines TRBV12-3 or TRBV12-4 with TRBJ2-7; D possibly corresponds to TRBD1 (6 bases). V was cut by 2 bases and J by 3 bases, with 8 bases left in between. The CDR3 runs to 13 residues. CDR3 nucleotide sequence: TGTGCCAGCAGTTTACTACAGGGCTACGAGCAGTACTTC. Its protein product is CASSLLQGYEQYF.

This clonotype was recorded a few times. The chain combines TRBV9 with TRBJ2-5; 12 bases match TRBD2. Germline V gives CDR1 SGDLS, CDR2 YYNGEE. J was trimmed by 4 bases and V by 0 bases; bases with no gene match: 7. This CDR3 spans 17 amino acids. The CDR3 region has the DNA TGTGCCAGCAGCGTAGATGAGGGACTAGCGGGCACAGAGACCCAGTACTTC. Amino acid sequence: CASSVDEGLAGTETQYF.

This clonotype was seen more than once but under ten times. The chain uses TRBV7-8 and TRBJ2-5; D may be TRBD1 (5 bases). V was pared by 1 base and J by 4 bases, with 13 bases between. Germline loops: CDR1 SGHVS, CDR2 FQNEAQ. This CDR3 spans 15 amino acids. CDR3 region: CASSLVQGYRETQYF. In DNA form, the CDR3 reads TGTGCCAGCAGCTTAGTCCAGGGTTATCGAGAGACCCAGTACTTC.

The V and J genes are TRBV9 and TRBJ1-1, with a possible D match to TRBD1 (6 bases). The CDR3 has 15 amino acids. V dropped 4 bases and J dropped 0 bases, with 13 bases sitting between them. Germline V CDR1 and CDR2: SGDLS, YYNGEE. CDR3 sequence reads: CASSFQQGMNTEAFF. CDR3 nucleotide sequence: TGTGCCAGCAGCTTCCAACAGGGTATGAACACTGAAGCTTTCTTT.

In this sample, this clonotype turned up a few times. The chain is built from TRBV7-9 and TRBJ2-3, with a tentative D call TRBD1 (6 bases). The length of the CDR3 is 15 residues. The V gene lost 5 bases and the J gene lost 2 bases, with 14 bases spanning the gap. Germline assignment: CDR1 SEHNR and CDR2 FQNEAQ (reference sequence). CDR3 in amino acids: CASSTDSYFTDTQYF. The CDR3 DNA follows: TGTGCCAGCAGCACGGACAGTTATTTCACAGATACGCAGTATTTT.

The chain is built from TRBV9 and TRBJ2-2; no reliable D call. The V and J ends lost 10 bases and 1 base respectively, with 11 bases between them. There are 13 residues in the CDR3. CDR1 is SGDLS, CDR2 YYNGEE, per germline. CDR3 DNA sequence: TGTGCCCGGCGTCGGGTGAACACCGGGGAGCTGTTTTTT. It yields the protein CARRRVNTGELFF.

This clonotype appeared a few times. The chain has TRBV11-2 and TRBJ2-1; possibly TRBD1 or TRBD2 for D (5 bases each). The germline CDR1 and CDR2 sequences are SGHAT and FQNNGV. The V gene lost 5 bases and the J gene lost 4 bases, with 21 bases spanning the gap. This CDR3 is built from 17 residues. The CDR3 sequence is CASSPPGGDPVYNEQFF. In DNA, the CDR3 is TGTGCCAGCAGCCCCCCCGGTGGGGACCCGGTGTACAATGAGCAGTTCTTC.

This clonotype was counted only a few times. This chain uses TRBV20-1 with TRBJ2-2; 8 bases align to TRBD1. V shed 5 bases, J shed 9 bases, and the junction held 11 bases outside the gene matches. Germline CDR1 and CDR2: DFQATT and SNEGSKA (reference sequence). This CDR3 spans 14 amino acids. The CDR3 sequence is CSAQGAGHARELFF. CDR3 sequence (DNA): TGCAGTGCTCAGGGGGCGGGACATGCCCGGGAGCTGTTTTTT.

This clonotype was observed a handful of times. CDR3 nucleotide sequence: TGCGCCAGCAGCCAAGGGAGAGGGCTACTTCAGGGGAGATGGACCGGGGAGCTGTTTTTT. Translated: CASSQGRGLLQGRWTGELFF. The chain uses TRBV4-3 and TRBJ2-2, with a weak D call TRBD1 (6 bases). CDR1 and CDR2 from the germline V gene are LGHNA and YSLEER. Trimming cost V 1 base and J 5 bases, with 26 bases left between them. This CDR3 is 20 amino acids long.

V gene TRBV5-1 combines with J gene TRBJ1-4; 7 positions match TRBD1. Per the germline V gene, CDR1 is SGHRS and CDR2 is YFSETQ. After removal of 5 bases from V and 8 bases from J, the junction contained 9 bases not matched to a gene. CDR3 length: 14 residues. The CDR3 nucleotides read TGCGCCAGCAGTCTAGGGGGCGAGGGCGAAAAACTGTTTTTT. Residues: CASSLGGEGEKLFF.

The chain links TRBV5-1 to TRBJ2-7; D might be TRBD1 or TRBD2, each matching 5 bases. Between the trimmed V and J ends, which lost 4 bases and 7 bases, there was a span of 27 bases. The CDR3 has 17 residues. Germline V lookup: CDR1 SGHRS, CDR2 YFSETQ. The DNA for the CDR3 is TGCGCCAGCAGCGCGGGCCGGGACCTAATACCCCTGTGGGAGCAGTACTTC. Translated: CASSAGRDLIPLWEQYF.

The CDR3 bases are TGTGCCAGCAGTGACCTTAACGAACGGTACTTC. It encodes CASSDLNERYF. The chain uses TRBV6-6 and TRBJ2-7; D unresolved. The V and J ends lost 5 bases and 12 bases respectively, with 14 bases between them. This CDR3 region has 11 residues. CDR1 and CDR2 (germline): MNHNY, SVGAGI (reference sequence).

CDR3 residues: CSASKAGRTDTQYF. For the CDR3, the DNA is TGCAGTGCTAGTAAAGCGGGGCGCACAGATACGCAGTATTTT. The V gene is TRBV20-1, the J gene TRBJ2-3; 7 positions match TRBD2. The CDR3 sequence is 14 residues long. Germline V gene data show CDR1 as DFQATT and CDR2 as SNEGSKA (reference sequence). The ends lost 3 bases at V and 1 base at J; junction bases unmatched: 4.

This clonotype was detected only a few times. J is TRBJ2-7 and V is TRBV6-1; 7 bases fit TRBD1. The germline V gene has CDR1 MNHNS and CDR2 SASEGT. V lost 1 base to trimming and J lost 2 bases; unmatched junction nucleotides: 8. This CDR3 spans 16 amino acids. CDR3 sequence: CASSEGRGGSTYEQYF. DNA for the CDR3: TGTGCCAGCAGTGAAGGCAGAGGGGGCAGTACCTACGAGCAGTACTTC.

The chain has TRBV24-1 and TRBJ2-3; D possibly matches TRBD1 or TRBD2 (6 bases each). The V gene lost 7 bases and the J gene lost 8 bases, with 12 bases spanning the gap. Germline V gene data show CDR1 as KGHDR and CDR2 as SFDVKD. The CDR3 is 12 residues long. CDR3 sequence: CATREEGGTQYF. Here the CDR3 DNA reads TGTGCCACCAGAGAAGAGGGGGGTACGCAGTATTTT.

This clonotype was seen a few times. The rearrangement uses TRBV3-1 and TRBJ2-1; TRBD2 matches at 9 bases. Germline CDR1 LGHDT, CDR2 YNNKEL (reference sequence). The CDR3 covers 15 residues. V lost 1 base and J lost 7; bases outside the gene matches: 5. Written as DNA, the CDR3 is TGTGCCAGCAGCCAAGGCGGGGGGGCCACAAATGAGCAGTTCTTC. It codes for CASSQGGGATNEQFF.

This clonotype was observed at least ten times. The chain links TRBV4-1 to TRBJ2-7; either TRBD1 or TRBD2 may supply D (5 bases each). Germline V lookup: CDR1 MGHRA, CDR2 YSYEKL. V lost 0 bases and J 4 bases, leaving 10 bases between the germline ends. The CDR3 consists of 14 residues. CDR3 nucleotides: TGCGCCAGCAGCCAAGAGGCAGGGAGTTACGAGCAGTACTTC. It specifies CASSQEAGSYEQYF.

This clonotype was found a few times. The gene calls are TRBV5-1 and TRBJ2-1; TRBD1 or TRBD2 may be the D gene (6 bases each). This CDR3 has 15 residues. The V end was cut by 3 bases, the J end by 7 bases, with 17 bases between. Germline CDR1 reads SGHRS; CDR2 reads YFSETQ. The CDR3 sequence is CASSSWAGGGNEQFF. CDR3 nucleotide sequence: TGCGCCAGCAGCTCCTGGGCCGGAGGGGGGAATGAGCAGTTCTTC. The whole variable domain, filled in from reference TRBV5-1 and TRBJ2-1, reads KAGVTQTPRYLIKTRGQQVTLSCSPISGHRSVSWYQQTPGQGLQFLFEYFSETQRNKGNFPGRFSGRQFSNSRSEMNVSTLELGDSALYLCASSSWAGGGNEQFFGPGTRLTVL.

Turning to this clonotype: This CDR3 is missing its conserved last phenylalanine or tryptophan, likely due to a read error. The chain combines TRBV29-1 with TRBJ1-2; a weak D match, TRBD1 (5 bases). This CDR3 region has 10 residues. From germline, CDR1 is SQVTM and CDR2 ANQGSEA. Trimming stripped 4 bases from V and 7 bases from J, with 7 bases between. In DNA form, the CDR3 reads TGCAGCGTTGGGGGGGTTGGCTACACCTTA. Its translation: CSVGGVGYTL.

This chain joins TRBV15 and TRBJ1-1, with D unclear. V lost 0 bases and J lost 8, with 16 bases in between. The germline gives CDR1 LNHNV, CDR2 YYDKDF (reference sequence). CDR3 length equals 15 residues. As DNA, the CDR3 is TGTGCCACCAGCAGAGATAACGGTCGTCTTACCGAAGCTTTCTTT. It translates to CATSRDNGRLTEAFF.

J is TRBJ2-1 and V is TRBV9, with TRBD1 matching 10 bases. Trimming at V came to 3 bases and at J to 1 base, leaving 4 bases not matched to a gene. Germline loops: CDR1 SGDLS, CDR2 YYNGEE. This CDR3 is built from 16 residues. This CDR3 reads CASSETDRGSYNEQFF. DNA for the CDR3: TGTGCCAGCAGCGAAACGGACAGGGGGTCCTACAATGAGCAGTTCTTC.

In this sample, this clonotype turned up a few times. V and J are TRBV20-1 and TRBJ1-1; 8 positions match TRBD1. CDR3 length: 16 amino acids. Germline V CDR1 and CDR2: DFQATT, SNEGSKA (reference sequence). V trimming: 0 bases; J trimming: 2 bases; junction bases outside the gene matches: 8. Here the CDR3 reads CSARDSDRAQNTEAFF. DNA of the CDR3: TGCAGTGCTAGAGATTCGGACAGGGCACAAAACACTGAAGCTTTCTTT.

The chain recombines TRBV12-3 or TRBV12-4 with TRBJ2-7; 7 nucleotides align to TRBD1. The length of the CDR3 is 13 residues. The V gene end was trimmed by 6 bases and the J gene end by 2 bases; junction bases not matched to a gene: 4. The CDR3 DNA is TGTGCCAGCAGGGCCGGGACAGCCTACGAGCAGTACTTC. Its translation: CASRAGTAYEQYF.